This TCR beta chain was sequenced for a study of blood T cell repertoires in COVID-19. In the study overall: Material from acute and convalescent COVID-19 was sourced from the United States, Italy and Spain. Nucleic acid was either cDNA or gDNA, and it came from T cells, B-cell-depleted T cells, or PBMCs.

Per the germline V gene, CDR1 is SGHKS and CDR2 is YYEKEE (reference sequence). V dropped 0 bases and J dropped 0 bases, with 13 bases sitting between them. There are 17 residues in the CDR3. Seattle patient enrollment occurred during active infection, with longitudinal follow-up thereafter. The table came from immunoSEQ multiplex PCR; TCRdb's copy has only in-frame clones and leaves some out. The table lists approximately 140,000 clones, over 80% of them singletons. The sample was peripheral blood. The V and J genes are TRBV5-5 and TRBJ1-3; weak D call: TRBD1 (6 bases). The sequence came from a young man with COVID-19, enrolled during active disease. CDR3: CASSLGQGRHSGNTIYF. The CDR3 DNA reads as TGTGCCAGCAGCTTGGGGCAGGGGCGCCACTCTGGAAACACCATATATTTT.